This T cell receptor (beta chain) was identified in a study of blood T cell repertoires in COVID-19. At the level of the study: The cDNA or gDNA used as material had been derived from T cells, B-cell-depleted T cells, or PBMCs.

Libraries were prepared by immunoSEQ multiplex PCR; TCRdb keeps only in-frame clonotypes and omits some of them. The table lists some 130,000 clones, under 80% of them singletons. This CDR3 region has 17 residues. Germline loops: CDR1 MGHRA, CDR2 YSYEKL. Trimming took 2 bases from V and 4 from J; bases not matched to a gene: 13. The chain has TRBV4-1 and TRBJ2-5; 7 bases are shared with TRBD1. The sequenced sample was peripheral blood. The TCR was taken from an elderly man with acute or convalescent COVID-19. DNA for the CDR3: TGCGCCAGCAGCCAACACCACCAGGGGGATTGGGGAGAGACCCAGTACTTC. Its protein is CASSQHHQGDWGETQYF.